The 19 T cell receptor beta chains given below trace back to one sample, sequenced in a study of CD8+ T cells in alopecia areata (dated by TCRdb to 2016 to 2019). To prepare the library, the immunoSEQ multiplex PCR assay was applied. RNA was extracted from all samples and reverse transcribed into cDNA, which served as template for TCR sequencing. Held by TCRdb, this immuneACCESS table contains in-frame sequences only and omits some clones. Under half of the omission traces to an unresolved V gene where checked; the cause of the rest is unknown. In all, the sample holds about 140,000 clones, and 86% of those were seen once. Around 13% of the sample is held by the ten biggest clonotypes. The time point label, as the study defines it: around 28 days on oral tofacitinib. The treatment or condition label, as the study defines it: oral pan-JAK inhibitor, 5-10 mg twice daily. Sequenced material: CD8+ T cells sorted from blood, taken at week 4, from a patient treated with tofacitinib. The receptors come from a human donor with alopecia areata.

CDR3 sequence reads: CASSEILAGEEQYF. The CDR3 DNA reads as TGTGCCAGCAGTGAAATCCTAGCGGGAGAGGAGCAGTACTTC. The chain links TRBV2 to TRBJ2-7; 10 bases are shared with TRBD2. V was pared by 2 bases and J by 7 bases, with 5 bases of the junction left unmatched. CDR3 size: 14 residues. Germline loops: CDR1 SNHLY, CDR2 FYNNEI.

The chain has TRBV30 and TRBJ2-7; tentatively, D is TRBD2 (6 bases). V was clipped by 2 bases and J by 5 bases, with 16 bases between them. The CDR3 consists of 14 residues. Germline V lookup: CDR1 GTSNPN, CDR2 SVGIG (reference sequence). The CDR3 DNA reads as TGTGCCTGGAGTATGGTAGCGGCACTTGACGAGCAGTACTTC. It yields the protein CAWSMVAALDEQYF.

The V call is TRBV5-4, the J call TRBJ1-1; tentative D call: TRBD1 (5 bases). Trimming left V 4 bases short and J 7 bases short, with 14 bases between. The CDR3 contains 13 residues. Germline V gene lookup returns CDR1 SGHNT and CDR2 YYREEE (reference sequence). The CDR3 sequence: CASSGFRADEAFF. The DNA for the CDR3 is TGTGCCAGCAGCGGATTCAGGGCGGATGAAGCTTTCTTT.

V and J are TRBV10-3 and TRBJ2-7; the D is unclear. The V end lost 5 bases, the J end lost 4 bases, and 9 bases lay between the germline ends. CDR3 length: 12 amino acids. Per the germline V gene, CDR1 is ENHRY and CDR2 is SYGVKD. CDR3 DNA sequence: TGTGCCATCAGTCCCGACTTTTACGAGCAGTACTTC. It codes for CAISPDFYEQYF.

J is TRBJ1-1 and V is TRBV27; 8 bases are a match to TRBD1. The CDR3 spans 16 residues. Looked up from germline, CDR1 is MNHEY and CDR2 is SMNVEV (reference sequence). Unmatched junction bases numbered 9, after V lost 5 bases and J lost 1 base. The CDR3 DNA reads as TGTGCCAGCAGTCCCATGTCGGACAGGGAGAACACTGAAGCTTTCTTT. Its protein is CASSPMSDRENTEAFF.

The gene calls are TRBV29-1 and TRBJ2-7; a possible D gene is TRBD1 (5 bases). The CDR3 sequence is 15 residues long. Trimming removed 0 bases from V and 2 bases from J, with 14 bases in between. Germline CDR1 reads SQVTM; CDR2 reads ANQGSEA. The CDR3 region has the DNA TGCAGCGTTGAAGACGGGCAGGGAAGGGCCTACGAGCAGTACTTC. Its translation is CSVEDGQGRAYEQYF.

This clone has more than one count but fewer than ten. The rearrangement uses TRBV7-9 and TRBJ1-1; TRBD1 aligns across 8 bases. This CDR3 contains 13 residues. From germline, CDR1 is SEHNR and CDR2 FQNEAQ (reference sequence). The ends lost 10 bases at V and 5 bases at J; junction bases unmatched: 9. Here the CDR3 reads CAILTGEGTEAFF. CDR3 coding DNA: TGTGCCATACTGACAGGGGAGGGAACTGAAGCTTTCTTT.

The rearrangement links TRBV5-4 to TRBJ2-1, with 8 bases that match TRBD2. Unmatched junction bases numbered 4, after V lost 0 bases and J lost 8 bases. The V gene's germline CDR1 is SGHNT and CDR2 YYREEE (reference sequence). CDR3 length: 14 residues. CDR3 loop: CASSLERGSDEQFF. The DNA for the CDR3 is TGTGCCAGCAGCTTGGAGCGGGGGTCGGATGAGCAGTTCTTC.

This clone was observed a few times. The V and J genes are TRBV29-1 and TRBJ2-1; D ambiguous. CDR3 length equals 16 residues. Germline V lookup: CDR1 SQVTM, CDR2 ANQGSEA. Trimming pared 0 bases from V and 7 bases from J, leaving 19 bases between. CDR3 amino acids: CSVEDDRRHYQNEQFF. The CDR3 DNA is TGCAGCGTTGAAGATGATCGGAGACATTATCAAAATGAGCAGTTCTTC.

The chain has TRBV5-4 and TRBJ2-3; possibly TRBD1 or TRBD2 for D (5 bases each). V lost 4 bases to trimming and J lost 4 bases, with 10 bases between them. Germline CDR1 is SGHNT and CDR2 is YYREEE (reference sequence). The CDR3 extends over 13 amino acids. The CDR3 DNA follows: TGTGCCAGCAGCCCTGAGGGGTCAGATACGCAGTATTTT. Translation: CASSPEGSDTQYF.

The rearrangement joins TRBV29-1 to TRBJ2-2; D may be TRBD1 or TRBD2 (5 bases each). This CDR3 is 14 amino acids long. Germline assignment: CDR1 SQVTM and CDR2 ANQGSEA. The V and J ends lost 0 bases and 0 bases respectively, with 5 bases between them. The CDR3 spells CSVEEGANTGELFF. Here the CDR3 DNA reads TGCAGCGTTGAAGAGGGGGCGAACACCGGGGAGCTGTTTTTT.

The rearrangement joins TRBV5-1 to TRBJ1-3; D is perhaps TRBD1 (5 bases). Germline CDR1 SGHRS, CDR2 YFSETQ. V was shortened by 4 bases and J by 8 bases, with 13 bases between the two germline ends. The CDR3 has 13 amino acids. The DNA of the CDR3 is TGCGCCAGCAGCGCGACAGTTATGGACACCATATATTTT. It encodes CASSATVMDTIYF.

This clone is a singleton in its sample. The V gene is TRBV5-6, the J gene TRBJ2-1; maybe TRBD1 (6 bases). With 4 bases removed from V and 6 bases from J, the gap between germline ends came to 8 bases. CDR1 and CDR2 (germline): SGHDT, YYEEEE. The CDR3 loop spans 12 amino acids. The CDR3 sequence is CASSRDINEQFF. The CDR3 DNA is TGTGCCAGCAGCCGGGACATCAATGAGCAGTTCTTC.

The chain has TRBV29-1 and TRBJ2-7; tentatively, D is TRBD2 (5 bases). This CDR3 is 15 amino acids long. Trimming shortened V by 2 bases and J by 0 bases, and 14 bases separated the two germline ends. CDR1 and CDR2 from the germline V gene are SQVTM and ANQGSEA. The CDR3 spells CSVETPSGGSYEQYF. The CDR3, as DNA: TGCAGCGTTGAAACCCCAAGCGGTGGCTCCTACGAGCAGTACTTC.

The chain joins TRBV19 to TRBJ2-7, with 10 bases identical to TRBD1. This CDR3 contains 17 residues. The germline CDR1 and CDR2 sequences are LNHDA and SQIVND (reference sequence). V trimming: 3 bases; J trimming: 0 bases; junction bases outside the gene matches: 8. The CDR3 loop is CASSIAIGTGASYEQYF. The CDR3 bases are TGTGCCAGTAGTATCGCAATTGGGACAGGGGCCTCCTACGAGCAGTACTTC.

V usage is TRBV2 and J usage is TRBJ1-1; the D gene is possibly TRBD1 (5 bases). V was pared by 6 bases and J by 5 bases, with 13 bases between. The germline CDR1 and CDR2 sequences are SNHLY and FYNNEI. The CDR3 is 13 amino acids. The CDR3 region has the DNA TGTGCCAGCAGGGGAAAGGGACGGACTGAAGCTTTCTTT. This translates into CASRGKGRTEAFF.

This clone occurred a few times. The J gene is TRBJ2-7, the V gene TRBV6-5; maybe TRBD1 (6 bases). V was shortened by 0 bases and J by 7 bases, with 7 bases between the two germline ends. CDR1 MNHEY and CDR2 SVGAGI come from the germline V gene. The CDR3 totals 12 residues. The CDR3 bases are TGTGCCAGCAGTTACTCAGACAGGGAGCAGTACTTC. Translated: CASSYSDREQYF.

The genes are TRBV5-6 and TRBJ2-4; tentatively, D is TRBD2 (5 bases). The V end was cut by 4 bases, the J end by 8 bases, with 16 bases between. Germline V gene data show CDR1 as SGHDT and CDR2 as YYEEEE. This CDR3 spans 14 amino acids. The CDR3 spells CASSPSRGRDIQYF. In DNA form, the CDR3 reads TGTGCCAGCAGCCCGTCACGGGGTAGGGACATTCAGTACTTC.

The table lists this clone with a few counts. The genes are TRBV7-9 and TRBJ2-4, with a weak D call TRBD1 (7 bases). The CDR3 has 16 residues. Germline V gene data show CDR1 as SEHNR and CDR2 as FQNEAQ (reference sequence). V dropped 5 bases and J dropped 6 bases, with 20 bases sitting between them. The CDR3 spells CASSPQGGMQRNIQYF. The CDR3 DNA is TGTGCCAGCAGCCCCCAGGGGGGCATGCAGCGAAACATTCAGTACTTC. Full variable domain (missing parts from reference TRBV7-9 and TRBJ2-4): DTGVSQNPRHKITKRGQNVTFRCDPISEHNRLYWYRQTLGQGPEFLTYFQNEAQLEKSRLLSDRFSAERPKGSFSTLEIQRTEQGDSAMYLCASSPQGGMQRNIQYFGAGTRLSVL.